The 15 T cell receptor beta chains below come from one sample, sequenced in a study of T cell repertoires in cytomegalovirus infection. TCRdb analysed the reads with MiXCR anew, one entry per CDR3 protein. The table includes 500,000 to 600,000 distinct CDR3 sequences, 16% detected once. The sequenced sample was CD8+ T cells from PBMCs. The receptor source for this set is a human donor in good health (CMV status not recorded). Some clones in this sample may be carry-over from other donors' samples.

This clonotype was detected ten times or more. The V and J genes are TRBV27 and TRBJ1-1; D gene ambiguous. Germline lookup yields CDR1 MNHEY and CDR2 SMNVEV (reference sequence). CDR3 length: 11 amino acids. The V and J ends lost 4 bases and 4 bases respectively, with 4 bases between them. The CDR3 DNA is TGTGCCAGCAGTTCCCTCACTGAAGCTTTCTTT. Encoded protein: CASSSLTEAFF.

This clonotype was counted at least ten times. The V gene is TRBV12-3 or TRBV12-4, the J gene TRBJ1-3, with a weak D call TRBD1 (6 bases). Trimming removed 7 bases from V and 3 bases from J, with 16 bases in between. This CDR3 is built from 15 residues. CDR3: CASTGQSGIGNTIYF. CDR3 coding DNA: TGTGCCAGCACCGGACAGTCGGGGATTGGAAACACCATATATTTT.

This clonotype has just a few counts. The chain uses TRBV7-9 and TRBJ2-7; TRBD1 is a possible D gene (6 bases). V was trimmed by 5 bases and J by 7 bases, leaving 12 bases between them. CDR1 is SEHNR, CDR2 FQNEAQ, per germline (reference sequence). This CDR3 is 12 amino acids long. As DNA, the CDR3 is TGTGCCAGCAGCGAGGGACACCTAGAGCAGTACTTC. It yields the protein CASSEGHLEQYF.

This clonotype was found a few times. This chain links TRBV28 with TRBJ2-1, with D unresolved. The CDR3 covers 13 residues. Per the germline V gene, CDR1 is MDHEN and CDR2 is SYDVKM. V was clipped by 6 bases and J by 8 bases, with 14 bases between them. This chain's CDR3 is CASSPLAWDEQFF. Written as DNA, the CDR3 is TGTGCCAGCAGCCCCCTGGCTTGGGATGAGCAGTTCTTC.

Note on this clonotype: A much larger clone sits a single nucleotide away, making a read error possible. This chain joins TRBV6-1 and TRBJ2-1, with D perhaps being TRBD1 or TRBD2 (5 bases each). This CDR3 region has 11 residues. Between the trimmed V and J ends, which lost 8 bases and 12 bases, there was a span of 14 bases. Germline V lookup: CDR1 MNHNS, CDR2 SASEGT. The CDR3 loop is CASLGPNVQFF. DNA of the CDR3: TGTGCCAGCTTGGGACCTAACGTGCAGTTCTTC.

This clonotype was counted ten times or more. The J gene is TRBJ2-5, the V gene TRBV7-9; unclear D gene. The CDR3 has 16 residues. The V gene lost 1 base and the J gene lost 1 base, with 13 bases spanning the gap. In germline, CDR1 is SEHNR, CDR2 FQNEAQ (reference sequence). The CDR3 sequence is CASSLVIGQLQETQYF. The CDR3 DNA reads TGTGCCAGCAGCTTAGTGATTGGTCAACTCCAAGAGACCCAGTACTTC.

The table lists this clonotype with many counts. The gene calls are TRBV14 and TRBJ2-2; D tentatively reads TRBD1 or TRBD2 (6 bases each). Trimming shortened V by 4 bases and J by 7 bases, and 19 bases separated the two germline ends. From germline, CDR1 is SGHDN and CDR2 FVKESK. This CDR3 has 16 residues. This CDR3 is CASSPSTGRWIGELFF. DNA of the CDR3: TGTGCCAGCAGCCCGTCTACAGGGAGGTGGATCGGGGAGCTGTTTTTT.

The chain links TRBV28 to TRBJ2-2; D gene unclear. The V end lost 6 bases, the J end lost 2 bases, and 10 bases lay between the germline ends. This CDR3 is built from 14 residues. Germline CDR1 MDHEN, CDR2 SYDVKM. The DNA for the CDR3 is TGTGCCAGCAGCGCGGTAGGAAACACCGGGGAGCTGTTTTTT. Its translation is CASSAVGNTGELFF.

V usage is TRBV14 and J usage is TRBJ1-2; D is ambiguous. V was cut by 4 bases and J by 4 bases, with 10 bases left in between. The CDR3 loop spans 13 amino acids. CDR1 is SGHDN, CDR2 FVKESK, per germline. In nucleotides, the CDR3 is TGTGCCAGCAGCCCCCCGTCCCTCTATGGCTACACCTTC. Protein product: CASSPPSLYGYTF. The full variable domain, completed using reference TRBV14 and TRBJ1-2, is EAGVTQFPSHSVIEKGQTVTLRCDPISGHDNLYWYRRVMGKEIKFLLHFVKESKQDESGMPNNRFLAERTGGTYSTLKVQPAELEDSGVYFCASSPPSLYGYTFGSGTRLTVV.

This clonotype was counted at least ten times. The chain employs TRBV2 and TRBJ1-5; 8 bases fit TRBD1. This CDR3 has 15 residues. J lost 0 bases, V lost 4 bases, and 2 bases had no gene match. CDR1 SNHLY and CDR2 FYNNEI come from the germline V gene. The DNA for the CDR3 is TGTGCCAGCAGTGGGACAGGGCTTAGCAATCAGCCCCAGCATTTT. Protein product: CASSGTGLSNQPQHF.

This clonotype was detected a few times. The V gene is TRBV3-1, the J gene TRBJ2-7; D is unresolved. This CDR3 contains 14 residues. Trimming cost V 0 bases and J 5 bases, with 11 bases left between them. Germline loops: CDR1 LGHDT, CDR2 YNNKEL (reference sequence). This CDR3 is CASSQDRLSNEQYF. For the CDR3, the DNA is TGTGCCAGCAGCCAAGATCGCCTATCCAACGAGCAGTACTTC.

This clonotype was seen repeatedly, ten times or more. The rearrangement links TRBV6-2 or TRBV6-3 to TRBJ2-7, with D possibly TRBD2 on 5 matching bases. V shed 0 bases and J shed 5 bases, with 17 bases lying between them. Germline-derived CDR1 and CDR2 are MNHEY and SVGEGT. The CDR3 runs to 16 residues. As DNA, the CDR3 is TGTGCCAGCAGTTACTCGTCGGGCAGGAGGTTCGACGAGCAGTACTTC. Its protein product is CASSYSSGRRFDEQYF.

Many counts were recorded for this clonotype. The chain recombines TRBV7-9 with TRBJ1-1; D is perhaps TRBD1 (6 bases). This CDR3 is built from 15 residues. CDR1 SEHNR and CDR2 FQNEAQ come from the germline V gene (reference sequence). V dropped 6 bases and J dropped 4 bases, with 18 bases sitting between them. The CDR3 is CASSSTQGSRTEAFF. Written as DNA, the CDR3 is TGTGCCAGCAGTTCTACACAGGGTTCCCGCACTGAAGCTTTCTTT.

This clonotype was seen only a few times. The J gene is TRBJ2-1, the V gene TRBV25-1; D call uncertain. V lost 4 bases, J lost 8 bases, and 9 bases lay in between. The CDR3 spans 12 residues. Germline V gives CDR1 MGHDK, CDR2 SYGVNS. For the CDR3, the DNA is TGTGCCAGCAGTGGGTGGGGTTATGAGCAGTTCTTC. Encoded protein: CASSGWGYEQFF.

This clonotype was detected ten times or more. This rearrangement joins TRBV12-3 or TRBV12-4 to TRBJ1-5; no reliable D call. The CDR3 runs to 14 residues. Trimming removed 5 bases at V and 7 bases at J, with 15 bases between. The CDR3 here is CASSRSQKWQPQHF. For the CDR3, the DNA is TGTGCCAGCAGTCGTAGTCAGAAATGGCAGCCCCAGCATTTT.